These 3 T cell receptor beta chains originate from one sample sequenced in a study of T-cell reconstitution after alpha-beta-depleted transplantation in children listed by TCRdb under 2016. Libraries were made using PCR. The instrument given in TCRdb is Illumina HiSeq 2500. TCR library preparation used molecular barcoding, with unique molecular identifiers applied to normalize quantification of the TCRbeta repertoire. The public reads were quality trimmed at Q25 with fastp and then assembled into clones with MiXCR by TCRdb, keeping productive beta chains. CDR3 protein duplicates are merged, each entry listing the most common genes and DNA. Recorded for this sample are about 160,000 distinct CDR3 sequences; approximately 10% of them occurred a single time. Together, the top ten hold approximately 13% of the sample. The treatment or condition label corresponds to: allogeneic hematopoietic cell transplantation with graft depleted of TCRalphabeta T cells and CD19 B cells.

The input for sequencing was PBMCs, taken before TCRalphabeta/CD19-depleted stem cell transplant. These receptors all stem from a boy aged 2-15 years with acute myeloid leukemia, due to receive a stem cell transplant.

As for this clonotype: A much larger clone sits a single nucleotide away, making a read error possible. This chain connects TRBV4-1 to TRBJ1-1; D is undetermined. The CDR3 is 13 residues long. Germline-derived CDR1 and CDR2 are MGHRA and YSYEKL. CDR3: CARSQVVKGEAFF. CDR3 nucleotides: TGCGCCAGGAGCCAAGTGGTAAAGGGTGAAGCTTTCTTT.

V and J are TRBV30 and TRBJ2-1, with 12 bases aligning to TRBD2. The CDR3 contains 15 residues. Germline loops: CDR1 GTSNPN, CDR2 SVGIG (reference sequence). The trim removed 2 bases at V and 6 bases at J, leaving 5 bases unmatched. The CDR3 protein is CAWSRLAGVSNEQFF. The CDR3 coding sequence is TGTGCCTGGAGTCGACTAGCGGGAGTCTCCAATGAGCAGTTCTTC.

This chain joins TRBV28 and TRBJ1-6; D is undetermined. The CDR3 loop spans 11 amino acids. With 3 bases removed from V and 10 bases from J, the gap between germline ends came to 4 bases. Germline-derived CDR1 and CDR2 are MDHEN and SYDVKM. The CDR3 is CASSLRSPLHF. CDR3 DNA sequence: TGTGCCAGCAGTTTGAGGTCACCCCTCCACTTT. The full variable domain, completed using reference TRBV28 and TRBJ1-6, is DVKVTQSSRYLVKRTGEKVFLECVQDMDHENMFWYRQDPGLGLRLIYFSYDVKMKEKGDIPEGYSVSREKKERFSLILESASTNQTSMYLCASSLRSPLHFGNGTRLTVT.